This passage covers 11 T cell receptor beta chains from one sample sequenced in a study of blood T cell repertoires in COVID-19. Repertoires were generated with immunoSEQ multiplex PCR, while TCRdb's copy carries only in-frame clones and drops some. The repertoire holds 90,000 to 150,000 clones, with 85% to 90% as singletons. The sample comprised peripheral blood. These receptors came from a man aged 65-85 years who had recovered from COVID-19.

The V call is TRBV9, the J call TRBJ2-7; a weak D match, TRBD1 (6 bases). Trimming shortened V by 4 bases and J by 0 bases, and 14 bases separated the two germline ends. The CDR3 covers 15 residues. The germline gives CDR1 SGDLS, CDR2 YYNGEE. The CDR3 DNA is TGTGCCAGCAGCTCCCGACAGGAGAGCTCCTACGAGCAGTACTTC. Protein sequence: CASSSRQESSYEQYF.

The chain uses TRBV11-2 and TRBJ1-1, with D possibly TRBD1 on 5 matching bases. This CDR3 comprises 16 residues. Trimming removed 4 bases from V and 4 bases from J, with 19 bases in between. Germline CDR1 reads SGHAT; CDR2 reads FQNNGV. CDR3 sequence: CASSSRDGRVGTEAFF. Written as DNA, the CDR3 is TGTGCCAGCAGCTCTCGCGACGGCAGGGTTGGCACTGAAGCTTTCTTT.

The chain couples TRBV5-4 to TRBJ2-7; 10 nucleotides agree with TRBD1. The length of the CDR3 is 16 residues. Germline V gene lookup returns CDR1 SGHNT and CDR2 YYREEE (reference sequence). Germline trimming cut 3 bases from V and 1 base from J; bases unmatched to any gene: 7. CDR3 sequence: CASSSARQGASYEQYF. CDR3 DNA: TGTGCCAGCAGCTCAGCGCGACAGGGGGCTTCCTACGAGCAGTACTTC.

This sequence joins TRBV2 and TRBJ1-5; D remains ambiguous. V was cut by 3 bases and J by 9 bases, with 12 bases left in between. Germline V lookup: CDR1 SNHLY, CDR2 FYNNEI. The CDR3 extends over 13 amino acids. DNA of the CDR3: TGTGCCAGCAGTGACCGAGGGTATGGGCCCCAGCATTTT. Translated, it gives CASSDRGYGPQHF.

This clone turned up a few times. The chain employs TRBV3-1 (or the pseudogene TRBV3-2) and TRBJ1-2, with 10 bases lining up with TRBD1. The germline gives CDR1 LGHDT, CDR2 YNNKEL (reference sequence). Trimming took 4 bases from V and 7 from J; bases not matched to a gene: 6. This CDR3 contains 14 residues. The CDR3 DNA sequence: TGTGCCAGCAGCCCTTGGGACAGGGGATCTGGCTACACCTTC. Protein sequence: CASSPWDRGSGYTF.

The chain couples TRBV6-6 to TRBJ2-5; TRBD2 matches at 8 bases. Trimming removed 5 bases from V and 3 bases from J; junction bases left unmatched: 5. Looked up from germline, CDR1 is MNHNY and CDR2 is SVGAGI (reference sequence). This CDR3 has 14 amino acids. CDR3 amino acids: CASSPPGGEETQYF. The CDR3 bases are TGTGCCAGCAGTCCCCCGGGGGGGGAAGAGACCCAGTACTTC.

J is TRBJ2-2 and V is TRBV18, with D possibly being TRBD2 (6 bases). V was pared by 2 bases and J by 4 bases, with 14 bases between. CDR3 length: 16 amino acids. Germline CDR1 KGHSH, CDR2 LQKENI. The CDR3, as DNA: TGTGCCAGCTCACCAATCCTCGCGGGATCCACCGGGGAGCTGTTTTTT. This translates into CASSPILAGSTGELFF.

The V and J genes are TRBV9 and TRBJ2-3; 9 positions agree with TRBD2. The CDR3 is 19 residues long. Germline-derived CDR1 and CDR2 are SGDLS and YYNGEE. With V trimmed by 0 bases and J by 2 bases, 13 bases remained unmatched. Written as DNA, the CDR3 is TGTGCCAGCAGCGTAGACCTGGGAGAAGCGGGGGGTCCCACAGATACGCAGTATTTT. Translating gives CASSVDLGEAGGPTDTQYF.

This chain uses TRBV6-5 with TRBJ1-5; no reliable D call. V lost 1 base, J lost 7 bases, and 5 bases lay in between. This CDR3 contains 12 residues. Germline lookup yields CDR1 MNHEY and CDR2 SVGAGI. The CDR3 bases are TGTGCCAGCAGTTACTTCAGGCAGCCCCAGCATTTT. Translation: CASSYFRQPQHF.

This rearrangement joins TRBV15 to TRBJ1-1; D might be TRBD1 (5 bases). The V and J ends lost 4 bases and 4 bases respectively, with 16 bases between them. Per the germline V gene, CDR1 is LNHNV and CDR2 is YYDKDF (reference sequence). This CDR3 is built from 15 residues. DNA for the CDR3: TGTGCCACCAGCACCCGGTGGGGGGGAGGCACTGAAGCTTTCTTT. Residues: CATSTRWGGGTEAFF.

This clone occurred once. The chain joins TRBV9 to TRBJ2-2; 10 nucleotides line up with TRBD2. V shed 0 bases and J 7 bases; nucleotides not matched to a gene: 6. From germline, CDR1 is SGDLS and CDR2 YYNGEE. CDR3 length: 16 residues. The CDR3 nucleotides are TGTGCCAGCAGCGTAGAACTAGCGGGAAATGGCGGGGAGCTGTTTTTT. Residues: CASSVELAGNGGELFF.